This T cell receptor beta chain was sequenced during a study of cytomegalovirus exposure and HLA in healthy donors. Whole-study results and caveats: A prior analysis recorded that most TCR beta V segments were productive about 90% or about 30% of the time. TCR beta chains associated with HLA were, in a later analysis, more clonally expanded than equally common others.

This CDR3 has 14 amino acids. The V end was cut by 2 bases, the J end by 6 bases, with 12 bases between. Per germline, CDR1 SGHDT and CDR2 YYEEEE. Regarding this clone: The antigen is unknown.

Primers: 60 Vbeta forward and 13 Jbeta reverse. Profiled with immunoSEQ multiplex PCR; TCRdb holds only in-frame clones, not every one. The listing records 45,000 to 70,000 clones. Donors in the study were healthy people who gave bone marrow. Sequencing used PBMCs. The rearrangement joins TRBV5-6 to TRBJ1-3, with D unresolved. This clonotype originated in a woman in her twenties or thirties in good health and CMV-seropositive. The CDR3, as DNA: TGTGCCAGCAGCTTAGTGGGCCAGGAAAACACCATATATTTT. It yields the protein CASSLVGQENTIYF.